The sequence of this T cell receptor beta chain was determined in a study of T cell responses to AZD1222 COVID-19 vaccine. The assay was immunoSEQ multiplex PCR, and TCRdb's table has in-frame clones only and misses some. The sample carries 150,000 to 170,000 clones, more than 75% recorded once. Germline V lookup: CDR1 MNHEY, CDR2 SMNVEV (reference sequence). Trimming removed 2 bases from V and 4 bases from J, with 14 bases in between. The CDR3 length is 15 residues. J is TRBJ1-1 and V is TRBV27, with no clear D. This clonotype was obtained from an adult in good health. The sequences come from peripheral blood, collected on day 0 of AZD1222 vaccination. DNA for the CDR3: TGTGCCAGCAGTTTACTAGCTCGGGGTCTCACTGAAGCTTTCTTT. Its protein product is CASSLLARGLTEAFF.